Listed below are T cell receptor beta chains from one sample, sequenced in a study of CD8 T cells in Susac syndrome. MiXCR was run by TCRdb on the immunoSEQ multiplex PCR reads, yielding one entry per CDR3 protein. The sample includes 71,000 or so distinct CDR3 sequences, about 92% seen only once; the top ten take less than 0.19%. Sequenced: CD4+ T cells from PBMCs. Source of these receptors: a human donor with Susac syndrome. Each CDR3 is given without its conserved first and last residue.

ASSYEVRGRGKHTEAF | TRBV6-5
ASSYGGGGAGTGELF | TRBV6-2/TRBV6-3
SARAGTSGGADYEQY | TRBV20-1
ASSLGGQVYGYT | TRBV7-2
AISNTDYSNQPQH | TRBV10-3
ASSLTRRWSAQY | TRBV28
ASSRSGVQETQY | TRBV6-5
ASSLYTVQTQY | TRBV28
ASSVAGTSGYEQY | TRBV9
ASSYSAGTYEQY | TRBV6-5
SVSPGGEKLF | TRBV29-1
ASSGDRWNTEAF | TRBV7-2
ASSVDPQGDQPQH | TRBV9
ASNIVASSYNEQF | TRBV5-6
ASSQRYPGGLQPQH | TRBV28
ASSLAGRLNTEAF | TRBV5-1
ASSGTGTGFSPLH | TRBV5-6
AWSASTDTQY | TRBV30
ASSLISTGELF | TRBV7-9
ASSSAGTGRTGELF | TRBV28
ASSLPLLGQGRTGELF | TRBV7-9
ASSRGPRSGVYNEQF | TRBV6-2/TRBV6-3
ASSPAAGTSFYEQY | TRBV7-2
ASRPGGGGELF | TRBV6-5
ATSDQPGQGGDTQY | TRBV24-1
ASSLGGEQF | TRBV5-4
ATSRLVAGGTGYTQY | TRBV15
ASSQDGSGFLGYT | TRBV4-2
ARRGQGYNEQF | TRBV2
AIRDPRGAQPQH | TRBV10-3
ASSVGTGSPTDTQY | TRBV9
SATDRVYEQY | TRBV29-1
ASSQFGLARDNEQF | TRBV3-1
AWKGNRGPGELF | TRBV30
SAREGRGAYEQY | TRBV20-1
ASSKARMVSGAKPSHERY | TRBV21-1
ASSKYEQY | TRBV2
ASSYDRVNSPLH | TRBV6-2/TRBV6-3
AWSGQGYEQY | TRBV30
ASSGWDLLRGQPQH | TRBV28
ASSPCLAGDTDTQY | TRBV18
ASSPLAGSYYEQY | TRBV13
ASSLGRSQIYNEQF | TRBV11-2